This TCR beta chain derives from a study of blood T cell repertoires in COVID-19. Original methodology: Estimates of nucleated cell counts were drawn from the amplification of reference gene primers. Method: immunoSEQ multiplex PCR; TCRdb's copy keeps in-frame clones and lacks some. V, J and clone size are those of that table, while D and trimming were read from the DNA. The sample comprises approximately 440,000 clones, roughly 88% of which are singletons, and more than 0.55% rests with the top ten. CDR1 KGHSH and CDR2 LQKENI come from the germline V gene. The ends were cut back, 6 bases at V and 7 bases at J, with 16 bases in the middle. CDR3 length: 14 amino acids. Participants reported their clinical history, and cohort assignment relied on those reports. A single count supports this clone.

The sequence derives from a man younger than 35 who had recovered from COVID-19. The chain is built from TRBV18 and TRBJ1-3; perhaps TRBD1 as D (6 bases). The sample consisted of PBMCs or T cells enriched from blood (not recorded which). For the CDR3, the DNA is TGTGCCAGCTCGCCAACCTGGGGGCGGAACACCATATATTTT. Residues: CASSPTWGRNTIYF.